The T cell receptor (beta chain) under discussion was sequenced for a study of CD8+ T cells in alopecia areata. Regarding this clone: Its target is not known.

Sample treatment: oral pan-JAK inhibitor, 5-10 mg twice daily. Following RNA extraction, reverse transcription yielded cDNA that acted as the sequencing template. This table comes from immunoSEQ multiplex PCR, and its TCRdb copy is limited to in-frame clones, with some not included. In the table there are 160,000 or so clones, 58% of which are singletons. Study-wide results and limits: Clonality in the scalp and expanded CD8+ clones ranked among the top 100 were significantly decreased by tofacitinib.

The TCR sequence derives from a human donor with alopecia areata. This specimen was CD4+ T cells sorted from blood, taken at week 56, from a patient treated with tofacitinib.

The CDR3 region has the DNA TGTGCTAGTGGTTTTTCCCCACAGGGAGGCGAGCAGTACTTC. This codes for CASGFSPQGGEQYF. The J gene is TRBJ2-7, the V gene TRBV12-5; possibly TRBD1 or TRBD2 for D (6 bases each). Germline V gene sequence: CDR1 LGHNT, CDR2 FRNRAP. The CDR3 loop spans 14 amino acids. Deletions cut 3 bases from V and 6 bases from J, with 15 bases between. The variable domain in full, with the rest retrieved from reference TRBV12-5 and TRBJ2-7, is DARVTQTPRHKVTEMGQEVTMRCQPILGHNTVFWYRQTMMQGLELLAYFRNRAPLDDSGMPKDRFSAEMPDATLATLKIQPSEPRDSAVYFCASGFSPQGGEQYFGPGTRLTVT.